This TCR beta chain was identified during a study of shared clonotypes between healthy human individuals. Study-level information: Each donor contributed plates that comprised three CD4 naive, three CD4 memory, two CD8 naive and one CD8 memory. Study-wide results and limits: When compared with the clonotypes that were shared by all four sorted-subset donors, the non-shared clonotypes turned out to have lower generation probabilities. For naive CD4 cells, 4.5% to 6.5% of clonotypes were shared across a few donors.

Terminally differentiated effector memory CD45RA+ cells were excluded by CCR7 positive selection of CD45RO-negative cells. Profiling relied on immunoSEQ multiplex PCR, and the TCRdb table lists in-frame clones only, not all of them. The sample yields about 1,800,000 clones, about 95% seen once. Turning to this clone: What it binds is not known.

The sequenced sample was naive CD8+ T cells sorted from blood. This receptor was obtained from a man between 18 and 35 years old in good health.

CDR3 sequence (DNA): TGCGCCAGCAGCTCGGCCTACAGGGTCTCCGAGCAGTACTTC. It encodes CASSSAYRVSEQYF. V gene TRBV5-1 combines with J gene TRBJ2-7; TRBD1 might be the D (6 bases). The CDR3 is 14 residues long. Germline lookup yields CDR1 SGHRS and CDR2 YFSETQ. V was trimmed by 3 bases and J by 6 bases, leaving 16 bases between them.